Presented here are 27 T cell receptor beta chains from one specimen sequenced in a study of shared clonotypes between healthy human individuals. Terminally differentiated effector memory CD45RA+ cells were left out of the naive CD8 fraction, which was CD45RO-negative and positively selected for CCR7. Some clones are missing from TCRdb's copy, which holds only in-frame ones; the method was immunoSEQ multiplex PCR. The data show around 2,000,000 clones, 90% to 95% seen once. Sequences were obtained from naive CD8+ T cells from PBMCs. All receptors derive from a man between 18 and 29 years old in good health. Some clones in this sample may be carry-over from other donors' samples.

About this clone itself: Other DNA sequences within the sample encode an identical CDR3. The chain has TRBV15 and TRBJ2-7; 7 positions match TRBD1. Germline V gene lookup returns CDR1 LNHNV and CDR2 YYDKDF (reference sequence). CDR3 length equals 12 residues. The V and J ends lost 3 bases and 4 bases, in that order; junction bases with no gene match: 0. The chain's CDR3 is CATSRDRYEQYF. The CDR3 region has the DNA TGTGCCACCAGCAGGGACAGGTACGAGCAGTACTTC. Together with reference TRBV15 and TRBJ2-7, the CDR3 gives the full variable domain: DAMVIQNPRYQVTQFGKPVTLSCSQTLNHNVMYWYQQKSSQAPKLLFHYYDKDFNNEADTPDNFQSRRPNTSFCFLDIRSPGLGDTAMYLCATSRDRYEQYFGPGTRLTVT.

Notes on this clone: The identical CDR3 is also encoded by other nucleotide sequences in the sample. The J gene is TRBJ2-2, the V gene TRBV9; TRBD2 aligns across 8 bases. V trimming: 0 bases; J trimming: 6 bases; junction bases outside the gene matches: 4. The CDR3 is 15 amino acids. The germline V gene has CDR1 SGDLS and CDR2 YYNGEE. CDR3 sequence: CASSVGAGVAGELFF. The CDR3 DNA reads TGTGCCAGCAGCGTAGGAGCGGGAGTCGCCGGGGAGCTGTTTTTT.

For this clone: The sample carries other DNA sequences with the same CDR3. This chain joins TRBV27 and TRBJ2-7; 10 bases line up with TRBD2. The trim removed 3 bases at V and 1 base at J, leaving 0 bases unmatched. Germline values: CDR1 MNHEY, CDR2 SMNVEV (reference sequence). This CDR3 contains 14 residues. CDR3 sequence: CASSFSGRSYEQYF. The CDR3 DNA is TGTGCCAGCAGTTTTAGCGGGAGGTCCTACGAGCAGTACTTC.

The gene calls are TRBV30 and TRBJ2-5, with 7 positions matching TRBD1. The CDR3 runs to 14 residues. J lost 3 bases, V lost 2 bases, and 6 bases had no gene match. Per germline, CDR1 GTSNPN and CDR2 SVGIG (reference sequence). The CDR3 DNA follows: TGTGCCTGGAGTCCGACAGGGTTTGAAGAGACCCAGTACTTC. Translated: CAWSPTGFEETQYF.

The chain is built from TRBV27 and TRBJ2-1; possible D gene TRBD2, 5 bases. V lost 6 bases, J lost 5 bases, and 11 bases lay in between. Germline lookup yields CDR1 MNHEY and CDR2 SMNVEV (reference sequence). The CDR3 length is 13 residues. The CDR3 spells CASRREWNNEQFF. The CDR3 region has the DNA TGTGCCAGCAGAAGGGAGTGGAACAATGAGCAGTTCTTC.

The chain employs TRBV9 and TRBJ2-7; D remains unclear. The CDR3 length is 15 residues. Trimming cost V 0 bases and J 5 bases, with 15 bases left between them. Germline CDR1 reads SGDLS; CDR2 reads YYNGEE. CDR3 sequence: CASSVAGWSGDEQYF. The CDR3 DNA reads as TGTGCCAGCAGCGTAGCTGGGTGGAGTGGGGACGAGCAGTACTTC.

In regard to this clone: The same CDR3 can be traced to other DNA sequences in this sample. The chain couples TRBV9 to TRBJ2-1; 8 bases map to TRBD1. The ends lost 4 bases at V and 7 bases at J; junction bases unmatched: 10. CDR1 is SGDLS, CDR2 YYNGEE, per germline. This CDR3 region has 15 residues. CDR3 in DNA: TGTGCCAGCAGCAGCACCGGGACAGGAGCTAATGAGCAGTTCTTC. As protein: CASSSTGTGANEQFF.

V gene TRBV2 combines with J gene TRBJ2-3; either TRBD1 or TRBD2 may supply D (5 bases each). V dropped 2 bases and J dropped 3 bases, with 12 bases sitting between them. Germline CDR1 and CDR2: SNHLY and FYNNEI. This CDR3 region has 15 residues. The CDR3 sequence: CASSEPSEGTDTQYF. In DNA, the CDR3 is TGTGCCAGCAGTGAACCTAGTGAGGGGACAGATACGCAGTATTTT.

The V call is TRBV28, the J call TRBJ2-7; D ambiguous. The CDR3 loop spans 14 amino acids. V was shortened by 6 bases and J by 2 bases, with 14 bases between the two germline ends. Germline CDR1 reads MDHEN; CDR2 reads SYDVKM. CDR3 in amino acids: CASSLARSPYEQYF. The CDR3 coding sequence is TGTGCCAGCAGCCTCGCAAGGTCACCCTACGAGCAGTACTTC.

The chain combines TRBV5-6 with TRBJ2-5, with a possible D match to TRBD2 (5 bases). V was trimmed by 0 bases and J by 5 bases, leaving 23 bases between them. The CDR3 has 18 residues. The germline V gene encodes CDR1 SGHDT and CDR2 YYEEEE. For the CDR3, the DNA is TGTGCCAGCAGCTTGGCTGAGGGTGCGGCCCGGAGGTGGGAGACCCAGTACTTC. The encoded protein is CASSLAEGAARRWETQYF.

This rearrangement joins TRBV7-9 to TRBJ2-1; D is possibly TRBD1 (5 bases). The V gene's germline CDR1 is SEHNR and CDR2 FQNEAQ (reference sequence). The CDR3 has 16 residues. V shed 5 bases and J shed 4 bases, with 18 bases lying between them. The CDR3 bases are TGTGCCAGCAGCCGGATATTGCTAGGACAATACAATGAGCAGTTCTTC. This translates into CASSRILLGQYNEQFF.

The chain recombines TRBV5-4 with TRBJ2-1, with 10 positions matching TRBD2. The CDR3 covers 15 residues. The ends lost 0 bases at V and 9 bases at J; junction bases unmatched: 6. Germline V gene lookup returns CDR1 SGHNT and CDR2 YYREEE (reference sequence). The CDR3 DNA follows: TGTGCCAGCAGCTTGGCCGCTAGCGGGAGTGTTGAGCAGTTCTTC. Encoded protein: CASSLAASGSVEQFF.

The gene calls are TRBV13 and TRBJ2-7; 7 nucleotides align to TRBD1. The germline V gene encodes CDR1 PRHDT and CDR2 FYEKMQ (reference sequence). With 11 bases clipped from V and 2 bases from J, the junction kept 6 bases outside the gene matches. The CDR3 covers 12 residues. The CDR3 region is CAVGQATYEQYF. The DNA for the CDR3 is TGTGCCGTCGGACAGGCTACCTACGAGCAGTACTTC.

This sequence joins TRBV6-8 and TRBJ2-7, with 9 bases matching TRBD2. Germline values: CDR1 MNHGY, CDR2 SAAAGT. CDR3 length: 16 residues. V dropped 0 bases and J dropped 3; count of bases not matched to a gene: 6. The CDR3, as DNA: TGTGCCAGCAGTTACTCGGACGGACTAGCGCTCTACGAGCAGTACTTC. This codes for CASSYSDGLALYEQYF.

This sequence joins TRBV28 and TRBJ1-1, with 7 bases identical to TRBD1. Germline V gives CDR1 MDHEN, CDR2 SYDVKM. This CDR3 contains 15 residues. The V gene end was trimmed by 7 bases and the J gene end by 1 base; junction bases not matched to a gene: 9. In nucleotides, the CDR3 is TGTGCCAGCACCGAAGAGTGGACAGGGAACACTGAAGCTTTCTTT. Protein product: CASTEEWTGNTEAFF.

The J gene is TRBJ2-7, the V gene TRBV29-1; a possible D gene is TRBD1 (6 bases). With 4 bases removed from V and 1 base from J, the gap between germline ends came to 8 bases. Germline CDR1 and CDR2: SQVTM and ANQGSEA. The CDR3 is 12 amino acids. In nucleotides, the CDR3 is TGCAGCGTTGCCGACAGGTCCTACGAGCAGTACTTC. This codes for CSVADRSYEQYF.

The V call is TRBV13, the J call TRBJ1-2; TRBD1 is a possible D gene (5 bases). Germline loops: CDR1 PRHDT, CDR2 FYEKMQ (reference sequence). The CDR3 loop spans 12 amino acids. V was pared by 3 bases and J by 4 bases, with 6 bases between. This chain's CDR3 is CASSLQGYGYTF. CDR3 coding DNA: TGTGCCAGCAGCTTGCAGGGCTATGGCTACACCTTC. The whole variable domain, remainder taken from reference TRBV13 and TRBJ1-2, is AAGVIQSPRHLIKEKRETATLKCYPIPRHDTVYWYQQGPGQDPQFLISFYEKMQSDKGSIPDRFSAQQFSDYHSELNMSSLELGDSALYFCASSLQGYGYTFGSGTRLTVV.

The chain couples TRBV27 to TRBJ2-1; 9 nucleotides agree with TRBD1. Per germline, CDR1 MNHEY and CDR2 SMNVEV (reference sequence). The CDR3 sequence is 15 residues long. Losses at the gene ends were 5 bases for V and 3 bases for J; bases not matched to a gene: 5. CDR3 amino acids: CASSNRDRDYNEQFF. CDR3 bases: TGTGCCAGCAGTAACCGGGACAGGGACTACAATGAGCAGTTCTTC.

For this clone: Within the sample, other DNA sequences also encode this same CDR3. This chain joins TRBV9 and TRBJ2-7; the D gene is possibly TRBD2 (7 bases). This CDR3 has 15 residues. V gave up 0 bases and J gave up 3 bases, with 13 bases separating them. Germline V gene sequence: CDR1 SGDLS, CDR2 YYNGEE. CDR3 sequence (DNA): TGTGCCAGCAGCGTAGGTGTGGGAGGGGGCTACGAGCAGTACTTC. This gives the protein CASSVGVGGGYEQYF.

The genes are TRBV19 and TRBJ1-5; D possibly corresponds to TRBD1 (6 bases). This CDR3 is built from 13 residues. The germline V gene has CDR1 LNHDA and CDR2 SQIVND (reference sequence). Between the trimmed V and J ends, which lost 6 bases and 4 bases, there was a span of 10 bases. The CDR3 is CASRWTANQPQHF. The DNA for the CDR3 is TGTGCCAGTAGATGGACAGCGAATCAGCCCCAGCATTTT. The variable domain in full, completed from reference TRBV19 and TRBJ1-5, reads DGGITQSPKYLFRKEGQNVTLSCEQNLNHDAMYWYRQDPGQGLRLIYYSQIVNDFQKGDIAEGYSVSREKKESFPLTVTSAQKNPTAFYLCASRWTANQPQHFGDGTRLSIL.

The V call is TRBV6-1, the J call TRBJ2-7, with D tentatively TRBD2 (5 bases). Germline CDR1 MNHNS, CDR2 SASEGT. V lost 1 base, J lost 7 bases, and 5 bases lay in between. The CDR3 length is 11 residues. The CDR3 protein is CASSEGREQYF. CDR3 DNA: TGTGCCAGCAGTGAAGGGAGGGAGCAGTACTTC.

V gene TRBV5-1 combines with J gene TRBJ2-1; 7 nucleotides align to TRBD2. J was trimmed by 4 bases and V by 6 bases; bases with no gene match: 10. The CDR3 spans 15 residues. Per germline, CDR1 SGHRS and CDR2 YFSETQ. For the CDR3, the DNA is TGCGCCAGCACCGAAAGGGCTAGCGGTTACAATGAGCAGTTCTTC. It specifies CASTERASGYNEQFF.

The rearrangement joins TRBV27 to TRBJ1-4, with D perhaps matching TRBD1 (5 bases). CDR3 length equals 15 residues. Germline CDR1 is MNHEY and CDR2 is SMNVEV (reference sequence). Trimming cost V 2 bases and J 7 bases, with 14 bases left between them. This chain's CDR3 is CASSLEQGPSEKLFF. The CDR3 DNA reads as TGTGCCAGCAGTTTAGAGCAGGGCCCGAGTGAAAAACTGTTTTTT.

The gene calls are TRBV5-1 and TRBJ1-5; D might be TRBD1 (6 bases). CDR3 size: 15 residues. V gave up 4 bases and J gave up 1 base, with 12 bases separating them. Germline V gene sequence: CDR1 SGHRS, CDR2 YFSETQ. The CDR3 sequence: CASSPDSFSNQPQHF. The CDR3 DNA reads TGCGCCAGCAGCCCGGACAGTTTCAGCAATCAGCCCCAGCATTTT. Filled out from reference TRBV5-1 and TRBJ1-5, the complete variable domain reads KAGVTQTPRYLIKTRGQQVTLSCSPISGHRSVSWYQQTPGQGLQFLFEYFSETQRNKGNFPGRFSGRQFSNSRSEMNVSTLELGDSALYLCASSPDSFSNQPQHFGDGTRLSIL.

The CDR3 region is CATSASENTEAFF. DNA for the CDR3: TGTGCCACCAGCGCCTCAGAGAACACTGAAGCTTTCTTT. V gene TRBV15 combines with J gene TRBJ1-1, with D uncertain. The germline V gene has CDR1 LNHNV and CDR2 YYDKDF (reference sequence). V lost 5 bases and J lost 1, with 8 bases in between. The CDR3 loop spans 13 amino acids.

This sequence joins TRBV29-1 and TRBJ2-2; TRBD1 matches 10 bases. The CDR3 sequence is 14 residues long. The V gene end was trimmed by 6 bases and the J gene end by 4 bases; junction bases not matched to a gene: 5. Germline V gene sequence: CDR1 SQVTM, CDR2 ANQGSEA. The CDR3 nucleotides read TGCAGCGTCCTCGGACAGGGGGTCACCGGGGAGCTGTTTTTT. Translation gives CSVLGQGVTGELFF.

This clone was observed a handful of times. This chain connects TRBV28 to TRBJ1-5; D uncertain. This CDR3 has 14 residues. The V gene's germline CDR1 is MDHEN and CDR2 SYDVKM. Between the trimmed V and J ends, which lost 5 bases and 2 bases, there was a span of 10 bases. For the CDR3, the DNA is TGTGCCAGCAGTAGCACATTAGGCAATCAGCCCCAGCATTTT. Translation: CASSSTLGNQPQHF. The full variable domain, rest sourced from reference TRBV28 and TRBJ1-5, is DVKVTQSSRYLVKRTGEKVFLECVQDMDHENMFWYRQDPGLGLRLIYFSYDVKMKEKGDIPEGYSVSREKKERFSLILESASTNQTSMYLCASSSTLGNQPQHFGDGTRLSIL.